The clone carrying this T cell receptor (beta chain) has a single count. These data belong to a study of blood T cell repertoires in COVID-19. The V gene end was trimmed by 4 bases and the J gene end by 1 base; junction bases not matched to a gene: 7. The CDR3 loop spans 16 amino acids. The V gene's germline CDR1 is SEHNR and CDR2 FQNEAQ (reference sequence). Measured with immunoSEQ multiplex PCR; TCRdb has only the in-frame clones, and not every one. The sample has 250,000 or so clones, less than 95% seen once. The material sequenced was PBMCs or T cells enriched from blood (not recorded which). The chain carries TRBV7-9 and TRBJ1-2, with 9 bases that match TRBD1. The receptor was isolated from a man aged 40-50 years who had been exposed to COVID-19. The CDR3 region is CASSSEATGGNYGYTF. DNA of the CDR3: TGTGCCAGCAGCTCAGAAGCGACAGGGGGTAACTATGGCTACACCTTC.